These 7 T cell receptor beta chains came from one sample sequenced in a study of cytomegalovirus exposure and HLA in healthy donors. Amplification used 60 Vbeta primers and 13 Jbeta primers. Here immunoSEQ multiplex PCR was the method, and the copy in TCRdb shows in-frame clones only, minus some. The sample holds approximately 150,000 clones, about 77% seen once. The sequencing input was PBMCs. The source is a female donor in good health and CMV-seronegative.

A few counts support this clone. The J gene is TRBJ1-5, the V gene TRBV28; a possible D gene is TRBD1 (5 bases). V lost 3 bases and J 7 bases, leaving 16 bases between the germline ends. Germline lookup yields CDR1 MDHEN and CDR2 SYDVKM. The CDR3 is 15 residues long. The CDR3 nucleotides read TGTGCCAGCAGTTTTGGAGGGGCACGCAGACAGCCCCAGCATTTT. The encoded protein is CASSFGGARRQPQHF.

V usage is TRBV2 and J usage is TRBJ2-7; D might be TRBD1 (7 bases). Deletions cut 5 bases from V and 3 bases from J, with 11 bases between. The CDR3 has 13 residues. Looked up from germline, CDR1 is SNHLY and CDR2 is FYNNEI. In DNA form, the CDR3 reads TGTGCCAGCAGTCGCGGGACAGACTACGAGCAGTACTTC. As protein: CASSRGTDYEQYF.

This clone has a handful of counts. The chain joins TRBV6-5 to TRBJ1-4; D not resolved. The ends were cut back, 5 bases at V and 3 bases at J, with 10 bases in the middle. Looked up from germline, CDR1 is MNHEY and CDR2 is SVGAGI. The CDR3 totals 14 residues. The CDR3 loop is CASSQNGANEKLFF. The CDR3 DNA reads TGTGCCAGCAGTCAAAACGGGGCTAATGAAAAACTGTTTTTT.

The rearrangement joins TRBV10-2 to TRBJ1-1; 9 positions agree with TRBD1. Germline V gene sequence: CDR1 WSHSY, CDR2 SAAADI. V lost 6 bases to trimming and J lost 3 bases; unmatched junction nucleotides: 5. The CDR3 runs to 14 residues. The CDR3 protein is CASRERQGDTEAFF. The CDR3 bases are TGCGCCAGCAGGGAGAGACAGGGGGACACTGAAGCTTTCTTT.

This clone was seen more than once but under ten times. Here the CDR3 reads CASSFHGDTEAFF. The CDR3 DNA reads as TGTGCCAGCAGCTTCCACGGGGACACTGAAGCTTTCTTT. The chain is built from TRBV11-1 and TRBJ1-1; D is uncertain. Trimming took 3 bases from V and 3 from J, leaving 8 bases between them. Germline V gene lookup returns CDR1 SGHAT and CDR2 FQDESV (reference sequence). There are 13 residues in the CDR3.

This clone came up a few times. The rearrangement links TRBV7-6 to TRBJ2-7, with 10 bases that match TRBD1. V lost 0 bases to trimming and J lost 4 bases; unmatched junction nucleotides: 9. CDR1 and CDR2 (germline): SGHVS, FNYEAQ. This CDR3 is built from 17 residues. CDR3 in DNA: TGTGCCAGCAGCTTAGCGCCTGGTGGGACAGGGGTGTACGAGCAGTACTTC. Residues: CASSLAPGGTGVYEQYF.

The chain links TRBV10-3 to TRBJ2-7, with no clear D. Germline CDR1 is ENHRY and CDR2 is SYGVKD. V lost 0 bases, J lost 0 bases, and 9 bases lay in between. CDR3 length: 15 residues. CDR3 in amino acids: CAISESNALSYEQYF. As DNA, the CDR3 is TGTGCCATCAGTGAGTCGAACGCACTCTCCTACGAGCAGTACTTC.